Listed below are T cell receptor beta chains from one sample, sequenced in a study of shared clonotypes between healthy human individuals. Clones were sequenced by immunoSEQ multiplex PCR, and TCRdb holds only the in-frame ones, with some missing. Of approximately 2,300,000 clones detected, roughly 92% appear once; the ten largest clones hold more than 0.35%. Sequences were obtained from naive CD4+ T cells from PBMCs. Source of these receptors: a young man in good health. Some clones in this sample may be carry-over from other donors' samples. The CDR3 runs from the conserved cysteine through the conserved F or W. A D gene is named only where the DNA matches it firmly. Some rows have no size entry. The others give once, few or many, or a class for an expanded clone.

>TRBV23-1|-|TRBJ2-3|-
TGCGCCAGCAGCCACCGGGACATCAGCACAGATACGCAGTATTTT
CASSHRDISTDTQYF
>TRBV29-1|TRBD2|TRBJ2-1|-
TGCAGCGTCCAACGGGCGGGAGGCCCAGGGGATGAGCAGTTCTTC
CSVQRAGGPGDEQFF
>TRBV27|TRBD2|TRBJ2-7|-
TGTGCCAGCAGTTTAACCCGACTAGCGGAGAATTACGAGCAGTACTTC
CASSLTRLAENYEQYF
>TRBV27|TRBD2|TRBJ2-7|-
TGTGCCAGCAGTCCAATGCAAGTAGCGGGAGTCAGCTCCTACGAGCAGTACTTC
CASSPMQVAGVSSYEQYF
>TRBV11-2|TRBD1|TRBJ2-7|-
TGTGCCAGCAGCTTTTTAGGGACAGACTCCTACGAGCAGTACTTC
CASSFLGTDSYEQYF
>TRBV5-1|-|TRBJ1-4|few
TGCGCCAGCAGCTTGGGATACTCCTACGAAAAACTGTTTTTT
CASSLGYSYEKLFF
>TRBV5-1|-|TRBJ2-7|-
TGCGCCAGCAGTCAGACAGCCTACGAGCAGTACTTC
CASSQTAYEQYF
>TRBV19|-|TRBJ1-2|-
TGTGCCAGTAGTATAACGCCAGCCCAATCTAACTATGGCTACACCTTC
CASSITPAQSNYGYTF
>TRBV5-4|-|TRBJ2-1|-
TGTGCCAGCAGCTCCCCCGATGCGGCCCGAGGCGGGAATGAGCAGTTCTTC
CASSSPDAARGGNEQFF
>TRBV7-6|TRBD1|TRBJ1-4|-
TGTGCCAGCAGGAAAGACAGGGTCAATGAAAAACTGTTTTTT
CASRKDRVNEKLFF
>TRBV27|TRBD1|TRBJ2-7|once
TGTGCCAGCAGTGCCTCGACAGGGGTGTACGAGCAGTACTTC
CASSASTGVYEQYF
>TRBV28|-|TRBJ2-1|-
TGTGCCAGCAATAGCCAGGGTAACAATGAGCAGTTCTTC
CASNSQGNNEQFF
>TRBV28|-|TRBJ2-7|-
TGTGCCAGCAGTTTATACGGGAGAGACGAGCAGTACTTC
CASSLYGRDEQYF
>TRBV15|-|TRBJ2-7|-
TGTGCCACCGGGCGGGGCGGGGCCAGCTCCTACGAGCAGTACTTC
CATGRGGASSYEQYF
>TRBV5-1|-|TRBJ2-7|-
TGCGCCAGCAGCTTGGGCTCATCCGGAGAGGGATACGAGCAGTACTTC
CASSLGSSGEGYEQYF
>TRBV7-2|-|TRBJ1-3|-
TGTGCCAGCAGCTTGTCCCACAGCTCTGGAAACACCATATATTTT
CASSLSHSSGNTIYF
>TRBV28|-|TRBJ1-2|-
TGTGCCAGCAGTTTGGCGGGGAGGGGGGGCTATGGCTACACCTTC
CASSLAGRGGYGYTF
>TRBV20-1|-|TRBJ2-1|-
TGCAGTGCTAGACCCAATGAGCAGTTCTTC
CSARPNEQFF
>TRBV10-3|-|TRBJ2-2|-
TGTGCCATCAGTGCAGGGAACACCGGGGAGCTGTTTTTT
CAISAGNTGELFF
>TRBV7-2|-|TRBJ1-1|-
TGTGCCAGCAGCTTATACGCAGGGAGTGGGAACACTGAAGCTTTCTTT
CASSLYAGSGNTEAFF
>TRBV27|-|TRBJ1-2|-
TGTGCCAGCGGAATGGAGAGGGGAATTGGCTACACCTTC
CASGMERGIGYTF
>TRBV6-6|TRBD1|TRBJ2-7|-
TGTGCCAGCAAGGGACAGGTGTCCTACGAGCAGTACTTC
CASKGQVSYEQYF
>TRBV4-2|TRBD2|TRBJ2-7|once
TGTGCCAGCAGCCAAGTATTACTAGCGGGAGCTGAGCAGTACTTC
CASSQVLLAGAEQYF
>TRBV4-2|-|TRBJ2-2|-
TGTGCCAGCAGCCAAGATCTAGCGAGGAACACCGGGGAGCTGTTTTTT
CASSQDLARNTGELFF
>TRBV5-1|-|TRBJ2-7|once
TGCGCCAGCAGCGTCCCAGGGACCTACGAGCAGTACTTC
CASSVPGTYEQYF
>TRBV15|-|TRBJ2-1|-
TGTGCCACCAGCAGGGCCAGTGAGCAGTTCTTC
CATSRASEQFF
>TRBV4-1|TRBD1|TRBJ2-5|-
TGCGCCAGCAGCCCGGGACAGGGGGGTGTTTTTTATCCAGAGACCCAGTACTTC
CASSPGQGGVFYPETQYF
>TRBV11-2|-|TRBJ1-1|few
TGTGCCAGCAGCTTATGGGGGGAGAGCACTGAAGCTTTCTTT
CASSLWGESTEAFF
>TRBV27|-|TRBJ2-7|once
TGTGCCAGCAACGCACCGGGACGAGGATACGAGCAGTACTTC
CASNAPGRGYEQYF
>TRBV7-2|TRBD2|TRBJ2-7|-
TGTGCCAGCAGCAACGGCCAGCGGGGAACCTACGAGCAGTACTTC
CASSNGQRGTYEQYF
>TRBV29-1|TRBD1|TRBJ1-1|-
TGCAGCGGACAGGGGATGGGCGCTGAAGCTTTCTTT
CSGQGMGAEAFF
>TRBV7-9|TRBD1|TRBJ2-7|-
TGTGCCAGCAGCTTAGCGAAAACAGGGGGTTTGGACGAGCAGTACTTC
CASSLAKTGGLDEQYF
>TRBV4-1|TRBD2|TRBJ2-1|-
TGCGCCAGCAGCCAAGCTAGGGCTAGCGGACTCAATGAGCAGTTCTTC
CASSQARASGLNEQFF
>TRBV7-2|-|TRBJ2-7|-
TGTGCCAGCAGCCCCAGGACGGGAACCTACGAGCAGTACTTC
CASSPRTGTYEQYF
>TRBV6-6|-|TRBJ1-1|-
TGTGCCAGCAGTTACAGGGGGGTGGATGAAGCTTTCTTT
CASSYRGVDEAFF
>TRBV6-5|TRBD1|TRBJ1-3|-
TGTGCCAGCAGTATGAACAGGGGAGGGAGAAACACCATATATTTT
CASSMNRGGRNTIYF
>TRBV6-5|-|TRBJ2-5|-
TGTGCCAGCAGACTGGGGCCAGCCCAAGAGACCCAGTACTTC
CASRLGPAQETQYF
>TRBV7-9|TRBD2|TRBJ2-1|-
TGTGCCAGCAGCACTAGCGGGAGGGCCGGTGAGCAGTTCTTC
CASSTSGRAGEQFF
>TRBV9|-|TRBJ2-5|-
TGTGCCAGCAGTGTGTACAGTCAAGAGACCCAGTACTTC
CASSVYSQETQYF